These 10 T cell receptor beta chains came from one sample sequenced in a study of CD4+ T cells in melanoma. Sequenced by immunoSEQ multiplex PCR; TCRdb stores in-frame clones only, minus some. The profile shows approximately 11,000 clones, about 72% of them singletons. The specimen was cells from a culture (not recorded whether cultured in vitro). The receptors shown here come from a human donor with melanoma.

V and J are TRBV6-1 and TRBJ1-5; possible D gene TRBD1, 5 bases. The CDR3 contains 15 residues. V lost 6 bases and J lost 3, with 15 bases in between. The germline gives CDR1 MNHNS, CDR2 SASEGT. CDR3 in DNA: TGTGCCAGCAGAGTCAGGGTTTGGGTCAATCAGCCCCAGCATTTT. Translating gives CASRVRVWVNQPQHF.

The count of this clone is one. The V call is TRBV6-6, the J call TRBJ2-2, with D possibly TRBD1 on 7 matching bases. The germline V gene has CDR1 MNHNY and CDR2 SVGAGI (reference sequence). The CDR3 extends over 15 amino acids. V was shortened by 10 bases and J by 8 bases, with 23 bases between the two germline ends. This CDR3 reads CATNPEGQPRGELFF. The CDR3 DNA follows: TGTGCCACGAACCCGGAGGGACAGCCCAGGGGGGAGCTGTTTTTT.

The chain employs TRBV7-2 and TRBJ2-2, with a weak D call TRBD1 (5 bases). Germline-derived CDR1 and CDR2 are SGHTA and FQGNSA. CDR3 size: 13 residues. Trimming stripped 5 bases from V and 5 bases from J, with 9 bases between. The CDR3 region is CASSIQGTGELFF. The CDR3 DNA is TGTGCCAGCAGCATCCAGGGAACCGGGGAGCTGTTTTTT.

This chain joins TRBV6-1 and TRBJ2-3, with 7 bases lining up with TRBD1. The CDR3 is 14 residues long. Unmatched junction bases numbered 11, after V lost 10 bases and J lost 4 bases. Germline assignment: CDR1 MNHNS and CDR2 SASEGT. The CDR3 reads CATREQGLADTQYF. In nucleotides, the CDR3 is TGTGCCACCCGAGAACAGGGGCTTGCAGATACGCAGTATTTT.

This sequence joins TRBV5-1 and TRBJ1-2; tentative D call: TRBD1 (6 bases). Germline V lookup: CDR1 SGHRS, CDR2 YFSETQ. V was cut by 0 bases and J by 0 bases, with 6 bases left in between. The CDR3 covers 14 residues. The CDR3 here is CASSLGTANYGYTF. The CDR3 nucleotides are TGCGCCAGCAGCTTGGGGACAGCTAACTATGGCTACACCTTC.

The rearrangement links TRBV11-2 to TRBJ2-1; D gene uncertain. Germline V lookup: CDR1 SGHAT, CDR2 FQNNGV. Trimming took 5 bases from V and 7 from J, leaving 9 bases between them. This CDR3 is built from 12 residues. The CDR3 reads CASSPYKNEQFF. The DNA of the CDR3 is TGTGCCAGCAGCCCCTACAAGAATGAGCAGTTCTTC.

This sequence joins TRBV10-3 and TRBJ2-1; TRBD2 agrees at 10 bases. This CDR3 has 15 residues. V shed 4 bases, J shed 5 bases, and the junction held 5 bases outside the gene matches. Germline-derived CDR1 and CDR2 are ENHRY and SYGVKD. The CDR3 loop reads CAISGAGGLDNEQFF. CDR3 in DNA: TGTGCCATCAGTGGAGCGGGGGGGCTTGACAATGAGCAGTTCTTC.

The chain recombines TRBV6-5 with TRBJ2-6, with 9 bases lining up with TRBD2. Germline values: CDR1 MNHEY, CDR2 SVGAGI. The CDR3 covers 15 residues. Losses at the gene ends were 11 bases for V and 0 bases for J; bases not matched to a gene: 5. CDR3 DNA sequence: TGTGCCTCAGCGGGGGGCACCTCTGGGGCCAACGTCCTGACTTTC. Amino acid sequence: CASAGGTSGANVLTF.

This clone was observed a few times. The V and J genes are TRBV15 and TRBJ1-4; D remains unclear. Trimming pared 2 bases from V and 7 bases from J, leaving 14 bases between. This CDR3 is built from 15 residues. Germline values: CDR1 LNHNV, CDR2 YYDKDF (reference sequence). Here the CDR3 reads CATSRSQGSSEKLFF. CDR3 nucleotides: TGTGCCACCAGCAGAAGCCAAGGGTCGAGTGAAAAACTGTTTTTT.

J is TRBJ2-1 and V is TRBV7-3; TRBD2 agrees at 8 bases. The CDR3 contains 13 residues. Unmatched junction bases numbered 6, after V lost 6 bases and J lost 8 bases. Looked up from germline, CDR1 is SGHTA and CDR2 is FQGTGA. CDR3 bases: TGTGCCAGCAGGGCCAGCGGGGGCTATGAGCAGTTCTTC. This codes for CASRASGGYEQFF.